The 28 T cell receptor beta chains below all came from one sample that was sequenced in a study of naive and memory T cell subsets. An oligonucleotide containing a UMI was ligated to the 3' end of TCR cDNA. The SP2 primer and nested alpha and beta constant region primers amplified ligated cDNA in four rounds. TCRdb recomputed calls from the 5' RACE reads with MiXCR, one row per CDR3 protein. This sample has 60,000 or so distinct CDR3 sequences; about 7.2% occur once, and the top ten carry 8% to 10%. The source of these receptors is a male donor in good health.

This clonotype was observed a handful of times. The chain couples TRBV11-1 to TRBJ1-6; D remains ambiguous. The CDR3 is 15 residues long. Trimming shortened V by 1 base and J by 8 bases, and 12 bases separated the two germline ends. Germline-derived CDR1 and CDR2 are SGHAT and FQDESV (reference sequence). CDR3 amino acids: CASSLEGKLHSPLHF. The CDR3 DNA reads as TGTGCCAGCAGCTTAGAGGGCAAGCTACATTCACCCCTCCACTTT.

This clonotype showed up many times. The rearrangement joins TRBV4-1 to TRBJ2-7; 10 nucleotides align to TRBD2. The germline V gene has CDR1 MGHRA and CDR2 YSYEKL. The CDR3 is made up of 16 amino acids. V dropped 3 bases and J dropped 2; count of bases not matched to a gene: 7. The CDR3 here is CASSHAPSGGTYEQYF. For the CDR3, the DNA is TGCGCCAGCAGCCATGCGCCTAGCGGGGGAACCTACGAGCAGTACTTC.

This clonotype was seen repeatedly, ten times or more. The rearrangement links TRBV5-8 to TRBJ1-3; unclear D gene. This CDR3 region has 14 residues. The germline gives CDR1 SGHTS, CDR2 YDEGEE. Trimming stripped 3 bases from V and 1 base from J, with 8 bases between. This chain's CDR3 is CASSSWISGNTIYF. CDR3 nucleotides: TGTGCCAGCAGCTCTTGGATATCTGGAAACACCATATATTTT.

The chain links TRBV19 to TRBJ2-3; D may be TRBD2 (5 bases). Trimming left V 4 bases short and J 0 bases short, with 5 bases between. The CDR3 runs 13 residues. CDR1 LNHDA and CDR2 SQIVND come from the germline V gene (reference sequence). The CDR3 loop is CASSSGSTDTQYF. As DNA, the CDR3 is TGTGCCAGTAGTAGCGGGAGCACAGATACGCAGTATTTT. Variable domain in full (rest from reference TRBV19 and TRBJ2-3): DGGITQSPKYLFRKEGQNVTLSCEQNLNHDAMYWYRQDPGQGLRLIYYSQIVNDFQKGDIAEGYSVSREKKESFPLTVTSAQKNPTAFYLCASSSGSTDTQYFGPGTRLTVL.

This clonotype came up a few times. The chain carries TRBV6-6 and TRBJ1-1; perhaps TRBD1 as D (5 bases). Trimming took 7 bases from V and 5 from J, leaving 17 bases between them. The CDR3 length is 14 residues. CDR1 and CDR2 (germline): MNHNY, SVGAGI (reference sequence). The CDR3 DNA reads as TGTGCCAGCACATTGGGGGATGCAGGGACTGAAGCTTTCTTT. Translation: CASTLGDAGTEAFF.

This clonotype was recorded a few times. The chain is built from TRBV6-1 and TRBJ1-5, with D unresolved. Trimming took off 3 bases at V and 2 bases at J, with 11 bases between the two ends. CDR1 and CDR2 from the germline V gene are MNHNS and SASEGT. The length of the CDR3 is 15 residues. The CDR3 spells CASSDQLRGNQPQHF. In DNA, the CDR3 is TGTGCCAGCAGTGACCAATTGCGGGGCAATCAGCCCCAGCATTTT.

This clonotype came up many times. The V and J genes are TRBV6-5 and TRBJ1-5; D is ambiguous. The V and J ends lost 3 bases and 0 bases respectively, with 9 bases between them. CDR3 length: 15 amino acids. Germline V gene lookup returns CDR1 MNHEY and CDR2 SVGAGI. The CDR3 sequence is CASSYGQSSNQPQHF. In nucleotides, the CDR3 is TGTGCCAGCAGTTATGGGCAGAGTAGCAATCAGCCCCAGCATTTT.

This clonotype has at least ten counts. The chain is built from TRBV14 and TRBJ2-3, with no clear D. Germline V gene data show CDR1 as SGHDN and CDR2 as FVKESK. Trimming pared 4 bases from V and 6 bases from J, leaving 11 bases between. CDR3 size: 13 residues. The CDR3 nucleotides read TGTGCCAGCAGCCGCAGTCAGGAGGATACGCAGTATTTT. It yields the protein CASSRSQEDTQYF.

V gene TRBV29-1 combines with J gene TRBJ2-1; 11 positions agree with TRBD2. The CDR3 length is 16 residues. CDR1 and CDR2 from the germline V gene are SQVTM and ANQGSEA. J was trimmed by 8 bases and V by 1 base; bases with no gene match: 10. CDR3 nucleotides: TGCAGCGTTGAAGGGTGGGCTAGCGGGAGGAGTTATGAGCAGTTCTTC. It specifies CSVEGWASGRSYEQFF.

V is TRBV29-1 and J is TRBJ2-4, with D unresolved. In germline, CDR1 is SQVTM, CDR2 ANQGSEA. V was clipped by 4 bases and J by 0 bases, with 10 bases between them. The CDR3 loop spans 14 amino acids. The DNA for the CDR3 is TGCAGCGTTGTTCTGCTGGCAGCCAAAAACATTCAGTACTTC. Translating it yields CSVVLLAAKNIQYF.

This clonotype was found many times. The V call is TRBV5-1, the J call TRBJ2-3; 10 positions match TRBD2. Germline V gene lookup returns CDR1 SGHRS and CDR2 YFSETQ. The trim removed 2 bases at V and 4 bases at J, leaving 4 bases unmatched. The CDR3 runs 15 residues. The CDR3 is CASSFASGRADTQYF. The CDR3 coding sequence is TGCGCCAGCAGCTTCGCTAGCGGGAGAGCAGATACGCAGTATTTT.

The rearrangement links TRBV11-2 to TRBJ2-7; no reliable D call. CDR1 and CDR2 from the germline V gene are SGHAT and FQNNGV. The CDR3 covers 16 residues. The ends were cut back, 0 bases at V and 0 bases at J, with 12 bases in the middle. The DNA for the CDR3 is TGTGCCAGCAGCTTAGATCGGGTTCATAGCTCCTACGAGCAGTACTTC. Its translation is CASSLDRVHSSYEQYF.

Ten or more counts support this clonotype. J is TRBJ1-2 and V is TRBV29-1; D is unresolved. The germline CDR1 and CDR2 sequences are SQVTM and ANQGSEA. The CDR3 runs to 13 residues. V was cut by 2 bases and J by 8 bases, with 15 bases left in between. As DNA, the CDR3 is TGCAGCGTTGAATCCCGGAGTGCCTACGGCTACACCTTC. Translating it yields CSVESRSAYGYTF.

This clonotype was recorded many times. The J gene is TRBJ2-4, the V gene TRBV6-5, with 12 bases aligning to TRBD1. With 4 bases clipped from V and 6 bases from J, the junction kept 4 bases outside the gene matches. Germline loops: CDR1 MNHEY, CDR2 SVGAGI. This CDR3 spans 15 amino acids. CDR3 nucleotide sequence: TGTGCCAGCAGTTTGGGACAGGGGGCTGTAAACATTCAGTACTTC. The encoded protein is CASSLGQGAVNIQYF.

This clonotype was recorded many times. The chain employs TRBV4-1 and TRBJ2-5, with 8 bases lining up with TRBD1. V lost 0 bases, J lost 5 bases, and 8 bases stayed unmatched. From germline, CDR1 is MGHRA and CDR2 YSYEKL. This CDR3 is 16 amino acids long. The CDR3 reads CASSQDSTGAQETQYF. CDR3 DNA sequence: TGCGCCAGCAGCCAAGACTCGACAGGGGCACAGGAGACCCAGTACTTC.

This clonotype was observed at least ten times. The rearrangement links TRBV18 to TRBJ1-2; 7 nucleotides line up with TRBD1. Germline V CDR1 and CDR2: KGHSH, LQKENI. The V and J ends lost 2 bases and 8 bases, in that order; junction bases with no gene match: 11. This CDR3 has 15 residues. The CDR3 bases are TGTGCCAGCTCACCAGGACAGGATTTCCTTTGGGGCTACACCTTC. It specifies CASSPGQDFLWGYTF.

A few counts support this clonotype. The chain employs TRBV18 and TRBJ2-7; tentative D call: TRBD1 (6 bases). V lost 4 bases and J lost 6, with 19 bases in between. CDR1 is KGHSH, CDR2 LQKENI, per germline. This CDR3 is 15 amino acids long. CDR3 bases: TGTGCCAGCTCACTTCGGGACACGGGTCTGACCGAGCAGTACTTC. Protein product: CASSLRDTGLTEQYF. The variable domain in full, completed from reference TRBV18 and TRBJ2-7, reads NAGVMQNPRHLVRRRGQEARLRCSPMKGHSHVYWYRQLPEEGLKFMVYLQKENIIDESGMPKERFSAEFPKEGPSILRIQQVVRGDSAAYFCASSLRDTGLTEQYFGPGTRLTVT.

This clonotype has at least ten counts. The chain recombines TRBV10-1 with TRBJ2-7; a possible D gene is TRBD1 (5 bases). This CDR3 region has 13 residues. Trimming shortened V by 6 bases and J by 0 bases, and 9 bases separated the two germline ends. CDR1 is WNHNN and CDR2 is SYGVQD in the germline V gene (reference sequence). CDR3: CASRDTSSYEQYF. The CDR3 bases are TGCGCCAGCAGGGACACGAGCTCCTACGAGCAGTACTTC.

The chain joins TRBV19 to TRBJ1-5; D call uncertain. CDR1 is LNHDA, CDR2 SQIVND, per germline (reference sequence). The CDR3 totals 14 residues. Trimming pared 1 base from V and 3 bases from J, leaving 7 bases between. CDR3 loop: CASSIGAVNQPQHF. The CDR3 DNA reads TGTGCCAGTAGTATAGGGGCAGTCAATCAGCCCCAGCATTTT.

This clonotype appeared a few times. This rearrangement joins TRBV25-1 to TRBJ2-1; 10 bases align to TRBD2. Looked up from germline, CDR1 is MGHDK and CDR2 is SYGVNS. V dropped 4 bases and J dropped 12; count of bases not matched to a gene: 12. This CDR3 has 15 residues. Written as DNA, the CDR3 is TGTGCCAGCAGTGTGGCTAGCGGGAGTTCCTTTGGGCAGTTCTTC. It encodes CASSVASGSSFGQFF.

This clonotype has at least ten counts. V is TRBV5-6 and J is TRBJ2-1; TRBD1 matches at 8 bases. V lost 4 bases and J lost 6; bases outside the gene matches: 3. Germline CDR1 SGHDT, CDR2 YYEEEE. The CDR3 covers 13 residues. The CDR3 region has the DNA TGTGCCAGCAGCAGTGGGACAGGCAATGAGCAGTTCTTC. Protein: CASSSGTGNEQFF.

This clonotype showed up many times. This sequence joins TRBV6-6 and TRBJ1-5; D is perhaps TRBD1 (6 bases). The length of the CDR3 is 15 residues. V shed 5 bases and J shed 1 base, with 12 bases lying between them. The germline gives CDR1 MNHNY, CDR2 SVGAGI (reference sequence). In nucleotides, the CDR3 is TGTGCCAGCAGTGCCCCCGGACAGAGCAATCAGCCCCAGCATTTT. Its protein is CASSAPGQSNQPQHF.

This clonotype has more than one count but fewer than ten. The CDR3 bases are TGTGCCAGCAGGGAGGGCTACACTGAAGCTTTCTTT. Its translation is CASREGYTEAFF. This chain joins TRBV6-6 and TRBJ1-1; D uncertain. Germline V lookup: CDR1 MNHNY, CDR2 SVGAGI (reference sequence). V dropped 6 bases and J dropped 3 bases, with 8 bases sitting between them. This CDR3 has 12 residues.

The V call is TRBV11-3, the J call TRBJ2-2, with unresolved D. The CDR3 contains 14 residues. Trimming pared 3 bases from V and 4 bases from J, leaving 9 bases between. Per germline, CDR1 SGHNT and CDR2 YENEEA. Written as DNA, the CDR3 is TGTGCCAGCAGCTTGGTTGGTGCCACCGGGGAGCTGTTTTTT. This encodes CASSLVGATGELFF.

V is TRBV5-1 and J is TRBJ2-1; 9 nucleotides line up with TRBD2. Germline V gene data show CDR1 as SGHRS and CDR2 as YFSETQ. This CDR3 has 15 amino acids. V gave up 3 bases and J gave up 3 bases; unmatched junction bases: 4. The CDR3 bases are TGCGCCAGCAGCTGGTTGACTAGCGGCTACAATGAGCAGTTCTTC. Translated: CASSWLTSGYNEQFF.

In this sample, this clonotype turned up a few times. This chain links TRBV27 with TRBJ2-7; 11 bases are a match to TRBD2. The J segment lost 11 bases and the V segment lost 6 bases, leaving 12 bases of the junction unmatched. CDR1 MNHEY and CDR2 SMNVEV come from the germline V gene (reference sequence). The CDR3 runs to 14 residues. The CDR3 sequence is CASRPASGGLQKYF. CDR3 bases: TGTGCCAGCAGACCAGCTAGCGGGGGGCTGCAAAAGTACTTC.

In this sample, this clonotype turned up a few times. The chain recombines TRBV7-6 with TRBJ2-2; D is perhaps TRBD2 (6 bases). The CDR3 runs to 14 residues. The germline V gene encodes CDR1 SGHVS and CDR2 FNYEAQ. With 3 bases removed from V and 4 bases from J, the gap between germline ends came to 9 bases. CDR3 region: CASSLGTSTGELFF. The CDR3 DNA is TGTGCCAGCAGCTTGGGGACTTCCACCGGGGAGCTGTTTTTT.

With respect to this clonotype: Being one base from a much bigger clone, this may be a read error. CDR3 sequence reads: CASSDSDEGWDTDTQYF. The CDR3 coding sequence is TGTGCCAGCAGTGACTCTGACGAGGGGTGGGACACAGATACGCAGTATTTT. The chain combines TRBV6-4 with TRBJ2-3; D is tentatively TRBD1 or TRBD2 (5 bases each). CDR3 length: 17 amino acids. V was clipped by 0 bases and J by 2 bases, with 15 bases between them. Germline loops: CDR1 MRHNA, CDR2 SNTAGT.